The present entry profiles one TCR beta chain with its context. No antigen is known for it. TCRdb's table, derived via immunoSEQ multiplex PCR, lists solely in-frame clones and lacks some. The sample has 9,500 to 12,000 clones; about 81% are singletons. This sample was included in a study of CD4 T cells in relation to SARS-CoV-2 and coronaviruses. General study results and limits: SARS-CoV-2-driven expansion was significantly weaker in crossreactive than monoreactive clones.

Germline V gene lookup returns CDR1 SEHNR and CDR2 FQNEAQ (reference sequence). Trimming pared 4 bases from V and 6 bases from J, leaving 27 bases between. The CDR3 extends over 19 amino acids. The unexposed donors gave CD4+ T cells in about 2010-2019, prior to COVID-19. After roughly ten days of culture, CD4+ T cells were isolated. This clonotype originated in a human donor in good health. The chain couples TRBV7-9 to TRBJ2-2; D is possibly TRBD1 (5 bases). The sequenced material came from CD4+ T cells from PBMCs, cultured in vitro. CDR3 residues: CASSSLGFFGAKSPGELFF. The CDR3 DNA is TGTGCCAGCAGCTCTCTAGGGTTTTTTGGGGCTAAGAGCCCCGGGGAGCTGTTTTTT.